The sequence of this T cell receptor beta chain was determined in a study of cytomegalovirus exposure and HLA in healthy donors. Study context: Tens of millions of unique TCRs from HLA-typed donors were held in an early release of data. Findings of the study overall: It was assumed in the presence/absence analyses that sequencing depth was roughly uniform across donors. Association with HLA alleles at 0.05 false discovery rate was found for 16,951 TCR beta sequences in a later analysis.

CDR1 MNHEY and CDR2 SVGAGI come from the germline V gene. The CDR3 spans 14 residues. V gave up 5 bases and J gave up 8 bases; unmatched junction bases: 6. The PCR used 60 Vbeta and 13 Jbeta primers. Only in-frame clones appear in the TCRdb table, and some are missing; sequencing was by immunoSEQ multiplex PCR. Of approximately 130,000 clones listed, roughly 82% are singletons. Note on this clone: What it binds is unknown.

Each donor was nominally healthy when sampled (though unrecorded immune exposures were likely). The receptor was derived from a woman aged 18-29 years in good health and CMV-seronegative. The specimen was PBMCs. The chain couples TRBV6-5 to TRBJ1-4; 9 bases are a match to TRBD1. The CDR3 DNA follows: TGTGCCAGCAGTATAACCGGGACAGGGGAAAAACTGTTTTTT. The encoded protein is CASSITGTGEKLFF.